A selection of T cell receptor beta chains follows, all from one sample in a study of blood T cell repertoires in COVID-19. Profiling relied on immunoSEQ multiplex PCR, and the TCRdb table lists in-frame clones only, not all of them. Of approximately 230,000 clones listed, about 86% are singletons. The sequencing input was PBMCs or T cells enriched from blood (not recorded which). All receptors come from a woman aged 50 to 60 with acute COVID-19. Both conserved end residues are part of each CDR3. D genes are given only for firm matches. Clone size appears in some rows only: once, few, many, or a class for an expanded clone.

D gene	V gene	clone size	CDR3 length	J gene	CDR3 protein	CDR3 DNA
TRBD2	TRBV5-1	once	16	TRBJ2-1	CASSKPAGGTYNEQFF	TGCGCCAGCAGCAAACCAGCGGGGGGAACCTACAATGAGCAGTTCTTC
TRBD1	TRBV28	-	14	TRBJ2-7	CASSLPGTAYEQYF	TGTGCCAGCAGTTTACCCGGGACAGCCTACGAGCAGTACTTC
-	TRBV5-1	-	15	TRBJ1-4	CASSIGGSTNEKLFF	TGCGCCAGTTCGATCGGGGGGTCGACTAATGAAAAACTGTTTTTT
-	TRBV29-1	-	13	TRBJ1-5	CSAGDRFNQPQHF	TGCAGCGCTGGAGACAGGTTCAATCAGCCCCAGCATTTT
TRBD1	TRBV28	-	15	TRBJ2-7	CASSLFDRVAYEQYF	TGTGCCAGCAGTTTATTCGACAGGGTGGCCTACGAGCAGTACTTC
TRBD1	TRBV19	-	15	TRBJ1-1	CASTLGQGWDTEAFF	TGTGCCAGTACCTTAGGACAGGGATGGGACACTGAAGCTTTCTTT
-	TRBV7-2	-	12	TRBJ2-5	CASSLSRETQYF	TGTGCCAGCAGCTTATCCCGGGAGACCCAGTACTTC
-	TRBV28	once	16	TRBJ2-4	CASSLGGLLAKNIQYF	TGTGCCAGCAGTTTGGGGGGGCTACTAGCCAAAAACATTCAGTACTTC
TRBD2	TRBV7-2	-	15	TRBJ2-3	CASSASGSKADTQYF	TGTGCCAGCAGCGCCAGCGGGAGTAAAGCGGATACGCAGTATTTT
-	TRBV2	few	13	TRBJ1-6	CASSPRSNSPLHF	TGTGCCAGCAGTCCACGGAGCAATTCACCCCTCCACTTT
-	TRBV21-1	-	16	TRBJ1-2	CASNPCRPYRNYGYTF	TGTGCCAGCAATCCCTGTCGCCCCTACAGGAACTATGGCTACACCTTC
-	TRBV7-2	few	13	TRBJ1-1	CASTLRGGTEAFF	TGTGCCAGCACCTTGAGGGGAGGCACTGAAGCTTTCTTT
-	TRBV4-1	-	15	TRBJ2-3	CASSQVAETRDTQYF	TGCGCCAGCAGCCAAGTGGCGGAGACCCGGGATACGCAGTATTTT
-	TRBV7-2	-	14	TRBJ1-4	CASSPHTTNEKLFF	TGTGCCAGCAGCCCCCACACAACTAATGAAAAACTGTTTTTT
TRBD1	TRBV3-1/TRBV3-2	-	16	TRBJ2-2	CASSPGTGGIIGELFF	TGTGCCAGCAGCCCCGGGACAGGGGGCATAATCGGGGAGCTGTTTTTT
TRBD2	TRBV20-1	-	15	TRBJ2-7	CSASYGRAGVYEQYF	TGCAGTGCTAGTTACGGGAGGGCCGGGGTCTACGAGCAGTACTTC
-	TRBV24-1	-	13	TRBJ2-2	CATSEPGERELFF	TGTGCCACCAGTGAGCCGGGAGAGAGGGAGCTGTTTTTT
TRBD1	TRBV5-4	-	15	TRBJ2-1	CASSLRRTGVDEQFF	TGTGCCAGCAGCTTGCGTCGGACAGGGGTTGATGAGCAGTTCTTC
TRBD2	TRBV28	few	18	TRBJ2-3	CASSSGLAGIVGTDTQYF	TGTGCCAGCAGTTCCGGACTAGCGGGAATCGTCGGCACAGATACGCAGTATTTT
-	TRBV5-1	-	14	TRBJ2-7	CASSGTRGAYEQYF	TGCGCCAGCAGCGGAACACGCGGGGCCTACGAGCAGTACTTC
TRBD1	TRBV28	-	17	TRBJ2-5	CASRPINWGTGLETQYF	TGTGCCAGCAGACCGATCAACTGGGGGACAGGACTAGAGACCCAGTACTTC
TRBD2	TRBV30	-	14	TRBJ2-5	CAWTRTSGSGTQYF	TGTGCCTGGACTCGGACTAGCGGGAGTGGGACCCAGTACTTC
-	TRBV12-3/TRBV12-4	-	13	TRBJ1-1	CASSPQMNTEAFF	TGTGCCAGCAGTCCTCAGATGAACACTGAAGCTTTCTTT
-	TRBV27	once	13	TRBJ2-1	CASSPGLAGEQFF	TGTGCCAGCAGTCCGGGACTGGCGGGCGAGCAGTTCTTC
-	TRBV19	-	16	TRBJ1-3	CASSSRVLSTGNTIYF	TGTGCCAGTAGTTCCAGGGTATTAAGCACTGGAAACACCATATATTTT
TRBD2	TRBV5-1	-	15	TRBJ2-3	CASRTPSGSIDTQYF	TGCGCCAGCAGAACCCCTAGCGGGAGTATAGATACGCAGTATTTT
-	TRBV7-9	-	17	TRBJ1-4	CASSPTPVTTTNEKLFF	TGTGCCAGCAGCCCGACTCCAGTTACGACAACTAATGAAAAACTGTTTTTT
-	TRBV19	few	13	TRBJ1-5	CASSKREEQPQHF	TGTGCCAGTAGTAAAAGGGAGGAGCAGCCCCAGCATTTT
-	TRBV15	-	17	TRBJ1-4	CATSRDQRGLGSEKLFF	TGTGCCACCAGCAGAGATCAGAGGGGGTTGGGGAGTGAAAAACTGTTTTTT
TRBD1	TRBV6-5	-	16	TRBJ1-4	CASSYHGTGVNEKLFF	TGTGCCAGCAGTTACCACGGGACAGGGGTTAATGAAAAACTGTTTTTT
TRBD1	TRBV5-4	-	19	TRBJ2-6	CASSLGRGRGLSGANVLTF	TGTGCCAGCAGCTTGGGGCGGGGCAGGGGGCTATCTGGGGCCAACGTCCTGACTTTC
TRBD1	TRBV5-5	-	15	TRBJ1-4	CASSLGTGNTEKLFF	TGTGCCAGCAGCTTGGGGACAGGAAACACGGAAAAACTGTTTTTT
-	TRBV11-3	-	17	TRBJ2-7	CASSLVIQGPSPYEQYF	TGTGCCAGCAGCTTAGTTATACAGGGACCTTCCCCCTACGAGCAGTACTTC
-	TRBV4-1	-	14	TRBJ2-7	CASSPGLYSYEQYF	TGCGCCAGCAGCCCGGGACTGTACTCCTACGAGCAGTACTTC
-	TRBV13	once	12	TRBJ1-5	CASSSFNQPQHF	TGTGCCAGCAGCTCGTTCAATCAGCCCCAGCATTTT
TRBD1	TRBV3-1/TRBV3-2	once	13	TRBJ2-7	CASSLQGAQEQYF	TGTGCCAGCAGCCTACAGGGGGCGCAGGAGCAGTACTTC
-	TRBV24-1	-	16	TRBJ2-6	CATSEPQKTGANVLTF	TGTGCCACCAGTGAACCACAGAAGACTGGGGCCAACGTCCTGACTTTC
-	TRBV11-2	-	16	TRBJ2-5	CASSTRQRRVQETQYF	TGTGCCAGCAGCACGAGACAAAGGCGGGTACAAGAGACCCAGTACTTC
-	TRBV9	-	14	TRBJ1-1	CASSPSRVGTEAFF	TGTGCCAGCAGCCCGTCTCGGGTAGGCACTGAAGCTTTCTTT
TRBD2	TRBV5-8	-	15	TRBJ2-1	CASSSGTSFYNEQFF	TGTGCCAGCAGCTCTGGGACTAGCTTTTACAATGAGCAGTTCTTC
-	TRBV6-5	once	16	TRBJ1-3	CASSSPGTGRGNTIYF	TGTGCCAGCAGTTCCCCCGGCACAGGTCGAGGAAACACCATATATTTT
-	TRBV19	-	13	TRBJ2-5	CASSMRRGETQYF	TGTGCCAGTAGTATGCGGCGGGGCGAGACCCAGTACTTC
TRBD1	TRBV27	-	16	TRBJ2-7	CASSYSGTGRSYEQYF	TGTGCCAGCAGTTACTCCGGGACAGGAAGATCCTACGAGCAGTACTTC
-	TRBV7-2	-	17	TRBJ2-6	CASSLEAHYSGANVLTF	TGTGCCAGCAGCTTAGAAGCACACTACTCTGGGGCCAACGTCCTGACTTTC
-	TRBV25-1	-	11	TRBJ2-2	CASSSSGELFF	TGTGCCAGCAGTTCGTCCGGGGAGCTGTTTTTT
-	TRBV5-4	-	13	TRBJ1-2	CASSRTDNYGYTF	TGTGCCAGCAGCAGGACAGACAACTATGGCTACACCTTC